This T cell receptor (beta chain) was sequenced during a study of cytomegalovirus exposure and HLA in healthy donors. Study-wide results and limits: It has been reported that TCR beta sequences accurately predicted the HLA-A and HLA-B alleles of most subjects. Researchers reported in a later analysis that a missense DCLRE1C variant was tied to TCR beta V- and J-gene trimming. Specificity for CMV antigens was confirmed in vitro for a few of the CMV-associated chains. Per a prior analysis, the majority of TCR beta V segments were productive roughly 90% or roughly 30% of the time.

Notes on this clone: Its target is not known.

This CDR3 has 10 residues. Germline V gene lookup returns CDR1 MNHNY and CDR2 SVGAGI (reference sequence). The V end was cut by 7 bases, the J end by 8 bases, with 7 bases between. Primers for the PCR totalled 60 Vbeta and 13 Jbeta. Using immunoSEQ multiplex PCR, the repertoire was profiled, and TCRdb retains in-frame clones only, with some absent. The sample consists of about 130,000 clones, approximately 80% of them appearing once. The V and J genes are TRBV6-6 and TRBJ2-3, with D perhaps TRBD1 (5 bases). This clonotype was sampled from a man between 35 and 55 years old in good health and CMV-seronegative. The sample comprised PBMCs. The CDR3 loop reads CASTQGTQYF. In DNA form, the CDR3 reads TGTGCCAGCACCCAGGGTACGCAGTATTTT.